This is a list of T cell receptor beta chains from one sample in a study of blood T cell repertoires in COVID-19. Clones were read by immunoSEQ multiplex PCR, and TCRdb kept only the in-frame ones, dropping some. The table has approximately 80,000 clones, approximately 85% seen once. Sequenced input: peripheral blood. The origin of the receptors is a man aged 50 to 59 with COVID-19, enrolled during active disease. CDR3s include the opening cysteine and the closing phenylalanine or tryptophan. A D gene is named only where the DNA matches it firmly. Clone size, where shown, is once, few, many, or a class for clones that have expanded.

d_call	clone_size	v_call	j_call	cdr3_aa	cdr3_nt
TRBD2	few	TRBV2	TRBJ2-7	CASSWLAGLRSYEQYF	TGTGCCAGCAGTTGGTTAGCGGGGCTTCGTTCCTACGAGCAGTACTTC
TRBD1	.	TRBV4-2	TRBJ1-1	CASSQITGARTEAFF	TGTGCCAGCAGCCAGATAACAGGGGCTAGGACTGAAGCTTTCTTT
TRBD2	.	TRBV7-2	TRBJ2-1	CASSSSGSLRGLNEQFF	TGTGCCAGCAGCTCCTCAGGTTCATTAAGGGGACTAAATGAGCAGTTCTTC
TRBD1	.	TRBV2	TRBJ2-1	CASSPRDRASEQFF	TGTGCCAGCAGTCCCCGGGACAGGGCAAGTGAGCAGTTCTTC
.	once	TRBV3-1/TRBV3-2	TRBJ2-7	CASSQRDRGRASAEQYF	TGTGCCAGCAGCCAAAGGGATAGGGGGAGGGCTTCGGCCGAGCAGTACTTC
.	few	TRBV7-2	TRBJ1-6	CASREGESSYNSPLHF	TGTGCCAGCCGAGAGGGGGAGAGCTCCTATAATTCACCCCTCCACTTT
TRBD1	.	TRBV28	TRBJ1-4	CASNRQGATNEKLFF	TGTGCCAGCAACAGACAGGGAGCAACTAATGAAAAACTGTTTTTT
TRBD1	.	TRBV10-3	TRBJ2-7	CASRTGEGYEQYF	TGTGCCAGCCGGACAGGGGAAGGCTACGAGCAGTACTTC
.	.	TRBV2	TRBJ2-7	CASSDSRGYEQYF	TGTGCCAGCAGTGACTCGCGGGGCTACGAGCAGTACTTC
TRBD1	.	TRBV7-2	TRBJ2-7	CASSEDPGQANKKQYF	TGTGCCAGCAGCGAAGACCCGGGACAGGCTAATAAGAAGCAGTACTTC
TRBD2	few	TRBV6-4	TRBJ2-3	CASSDESSGADTQYF	TGTGCCAGCAGTGACGAATCTAGCGGGGCTGATACGCAGTATTTT
.	.	TRBV4-2	TRBJ1-2	CASSRSRLANYGYTF	TGTGCCAGCAGCCGATCTCGCCTAGCTAACTATGGCTACACCTTC
TRBD2	.	TRBV5-6	TRBJ2-1	CASSLFTSGRAGEQFF	TGTGCCAGCAGCTTGTTCACTAGCGGGAGGGCGGGAGAGCAGTTCTTC
.	.	TRBV30	TRBJ2-5	CAWSSGGVGQETQYF	TGTGCCTGGTCCTCCGGCGGGGTGGGGCAAGAGACCCAGTACTTC
.	.	TRBV2	TRBJ1-5	CASNDRSRNQPQHF	TGTGCCAGCAATGACAGGTCTCGCAATCAGCCCCAGCATTTT
.	once	TRBV19	TRBJ1-5	CASSTNRNQPQHF	TGTGCCAGTAGTACGAACAGGAATCAGCCCCAGCATTTT
.	.	TRBV7-3	TRBJ2-3	CASSLTGGVIDTQYF	TGTGCCAGCAGCTTAACCGGGGGAGTCATCGATACGCAGTATTTT
TRBD2	.	TRBV4-1	TRBJ2-3	CASRKREDTDTQYF	TGCGCCAGCCGCAAGCGGGAAGACACAGATACGCAGTATTTT
TRBD1	.	TRBV6-6	TRBJ1-2	CASRTGGADGYTF	TGTGCCAGCCGCACAGGGGGCGCGGACGGCTACACCTTC
.	.	TRBV18	TRBJ2-1	CASSPRRPPGDEQFF	TGTGCCAGCTCACCACGGAGGCCTCCGGGGGATGAGCAGTTCTTC